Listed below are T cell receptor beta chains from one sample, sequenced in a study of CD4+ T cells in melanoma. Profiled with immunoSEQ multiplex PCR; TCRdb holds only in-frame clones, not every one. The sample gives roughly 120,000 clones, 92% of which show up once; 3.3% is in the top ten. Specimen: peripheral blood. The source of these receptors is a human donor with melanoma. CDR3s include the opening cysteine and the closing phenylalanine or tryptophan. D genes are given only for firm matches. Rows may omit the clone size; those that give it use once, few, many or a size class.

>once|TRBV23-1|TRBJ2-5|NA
CASRIQGQETQYF
TGCGCCAGCAGGATTCAGGGGCAAGAGACCCAGTACTTC
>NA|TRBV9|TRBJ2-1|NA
CASSVARQDNEQFF
TGTGCCAGCAGCGTAGCGCGACAGGACAATGAGCAGTTCTTC
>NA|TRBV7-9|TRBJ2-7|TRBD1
CASSLAQGQGASYEQYF
TGTGCCAGCAGCTTAGCGCAGGGACAGGGGGCCTCCTACGAGCAGTACTTC
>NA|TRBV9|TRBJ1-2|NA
CASSATSGYGYTF
TGTGCCAGCAGCGCGACAAGTGGCTATGGCTACACCTTC
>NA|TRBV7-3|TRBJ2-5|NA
CASSLGSGGETQYF
TGTGCCAGCAGCCTGGGATCAGGTGGGGAGACCCAGTACTTC
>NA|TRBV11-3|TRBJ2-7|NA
CASSYGGLFYEQYF
TGTGCCAGCAGCTACGGTGGACTATTCTACGAGCAGTACTTC
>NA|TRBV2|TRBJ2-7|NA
CASNGFLAEQYF
TGTGCCAGCAACGGGTTCCTCGCGGAACAGTACTTC
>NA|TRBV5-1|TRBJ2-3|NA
CASSSTSSTDTQYF
TGCGCCAGCAGCTCCACTAGCAGCACAGATACGCAGTATTTT
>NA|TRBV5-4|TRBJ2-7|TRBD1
CASSLPGQGTYEQYF
TGTGCCAGCAGCTTACCGGGACAGGGGACCTACGAGCAGTACTTC
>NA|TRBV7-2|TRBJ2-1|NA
CASSFPATGSNEQFF
TGTGCCAGCAGCTTTCCCGCGACAGGCTCCAATGAGCAGTTCTTC
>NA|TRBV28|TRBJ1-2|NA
CASSLSGGADGYTF
TGTGCCAGCAGTTTATCCGGGGGCGCGGATGGCTACACCTTC
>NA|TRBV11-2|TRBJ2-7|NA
CASSGALSSYEQYF
TGTGCCAGCAGCGGGGCCCTGAGCTCCTACGAGCAGTACTTC
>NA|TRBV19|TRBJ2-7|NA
CASSRETSNEQYF
TGTGCCAGTAGCCGCGAGACTAGTAACGAGCAGTACTTC
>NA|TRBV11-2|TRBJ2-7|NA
CASSLRSPGPYEQYF
TGTGCCAGCAGCCTTCGGAGCCCCGGCCCCTACGAGCAGTACTTC
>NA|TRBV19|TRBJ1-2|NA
CASSISGEDYGYTF
TGTGCCAGTAGTATTTCCGGGGAGGACTATGGCTACACCTTC
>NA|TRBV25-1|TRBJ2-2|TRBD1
CASSGLGQGPNTGELFF
TGTGCCAGCAGTGGCCTGGGACAGGGCCCGAACACCGGGGAGCTGTTTTTT
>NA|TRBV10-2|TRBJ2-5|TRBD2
CASSGRGAETQYF
TGCGCCAGCAGTGGGCGGGGGGCAGAGACCCAGTACTTC
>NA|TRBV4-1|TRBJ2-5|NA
CASSQGGWRQQETQYF
TGCGCCAGCAGCCAAGGGGGATGGAGGCAGCAAGAGACCCAGTACTTC
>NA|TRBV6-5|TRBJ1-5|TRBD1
CASSYGTGSNQPQHF
TGTGCCAGCAGTTACGGGACAGGGAGCAATCAGCCCCAGCATTTT
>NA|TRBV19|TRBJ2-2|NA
CASSIPRGTGELFF
TGTGCCAGTAGTATCCCTAGGGGCACCGGGGAGCTGTTTTTT
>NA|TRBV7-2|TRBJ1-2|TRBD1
CASSPRQGRSYGYTF
TGTGCCAGCAGCCCACGACAGGGAAGGAGCTATGGCTACACCTTC
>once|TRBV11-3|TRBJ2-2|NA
CASSPDSADPGELFF
TGTGCCAGCAGCCCCGACAGCGCGGACCCCGGGGAGCTGTTTTTT
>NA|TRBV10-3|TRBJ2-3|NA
CAISETRISTDTQYF
TGTGCCATCAGTGAGACTAGGATCAGCACAGATACGCAGTATTTT
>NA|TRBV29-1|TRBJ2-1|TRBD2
CSVEDRTGTSSFF
TGCAGCGTTGAAGACAGAACCGGGACTAGTAGTTTCTTC
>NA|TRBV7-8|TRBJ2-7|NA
CASSLLGAGSYEQYF
TGTGCCAGCAGCTTATTGGGGGCCGGATCCTACGAGCAGTACTTC
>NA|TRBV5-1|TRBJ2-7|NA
CASSLVQSSYEQYF
TGCGCCAGCAGCTTGGTTCAGAGCTCCTACGAGCAGTACTTC
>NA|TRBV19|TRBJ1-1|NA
CASSMRSGSLNTEAFF
TGTGCCAGTAGTATGAGGTCAGGGTCGTTGAACACTGAAGCTTTCTTT
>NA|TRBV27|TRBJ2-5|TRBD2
CARRRLAGGPGQETQYF
TGTGCCAGAAGGAGACTAGCGGGAGGGCCAGGGCAAGAGACCCAGTACTTC
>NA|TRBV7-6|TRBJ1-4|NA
CASSSGRGNEKLFF
TGTGCCAGCAGCTCGGGGAGGGGGAATGAAAAACTGTTTTTT
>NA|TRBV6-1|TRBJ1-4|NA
CASSELIGGKLFF
TGTGCCAGCAGTGAATTGATTGGGGGAAAACTGTTTTTT
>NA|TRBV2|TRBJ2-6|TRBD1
CASGQGSSGANVLTF
TGTGCCAGCGGACAGGGAAGCTCTGGGGCCAACGTCCTGACTTTC
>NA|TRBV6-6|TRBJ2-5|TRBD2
CASSTPGGRGTQYF
TGTGCCAGCAGTACCCCTGGGGGGAGGGGGACCCAGTACTTC
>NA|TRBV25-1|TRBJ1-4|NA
CASSDRETNEKLFF
TGTGCCAGCAGTGACCGGGAAACTAATGAAAAACTGTTTTTT
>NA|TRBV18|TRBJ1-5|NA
CASSPMMEDQPQHF
TGTGCCAGCTCACCTATGATGGAAGACCAGCCCCAGCATTTT
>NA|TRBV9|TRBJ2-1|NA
CASSVARDGSLGQFF
TGTGCCAGCAGCGTAGCCAGGGACGGTTCTTTGGGGCAGTTCTTC
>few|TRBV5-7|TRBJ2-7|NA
CASSLLGGSADHRYEQYF
TGTGCCAGCAGCTTGCTAGGGGGTTCGGCGGACCATAGGTACGAGCAGTACTTC
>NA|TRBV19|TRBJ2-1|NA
CASSTPGLSSYNEQFF
TGTGCCAGTAGCACCCCCGGCTTGAGCTCCTACAATGAGCAGTTCTTC
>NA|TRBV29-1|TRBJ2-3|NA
CSVVGASTDTQYF
TGCAGCGTTGTCGGAGCTAGCACAGATACGCAGTATTTT
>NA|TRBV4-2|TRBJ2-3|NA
CASSQAPFGADTQYF
TGTGCCAGCAGCCAAGCCCCCTTTGGGGCAGATACGCAGTATTTT
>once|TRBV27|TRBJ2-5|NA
CASSLSRLQETQYF
TGTGCCAGCAGTTTGTCCAGACTACAAGAGACCCAGTACTTC
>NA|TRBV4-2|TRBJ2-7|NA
CASSLRPGQEPYEQYF
TGTGCCAGCAGCCTTCGACCGGGACAAGAGCCCTACGAGCAGTACTTC
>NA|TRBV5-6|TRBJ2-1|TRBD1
CASSLADRGYNEQFF
TGTGCCAGCAGCTTAGCCGACAGGGGGTATAATGAGCAGTTCTTC
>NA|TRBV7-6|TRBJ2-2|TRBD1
CASSSGQGMGTGELFF
TGTGCCAGCAGCTCCGGACAGGGCATGGGCACCGGGGAGCTGTTTTTT
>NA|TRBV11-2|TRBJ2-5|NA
CASSSGRGQSQETQYF
TGTGCCAGCAGCTCAGGGAGAGGACAGAGTCAAGAGACCCAGTACTTC
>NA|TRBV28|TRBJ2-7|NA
CASSLSYRESYEQYF
TGTGCCAGCAGTTTATCCTACAGGGAATCCTACGAGCAGTACTTC
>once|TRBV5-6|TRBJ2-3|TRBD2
CASTNWGGVTDTQYF
TGTGCCAGCACTAACTGGGGGGGTGTCACAGATACGCAGTATTTT
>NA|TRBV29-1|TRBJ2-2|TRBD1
CSVRRTGGGSELFF
TGCAGCGTCCGACGGACAGGGGGCGGGAGCGAGCTGTTTTTT
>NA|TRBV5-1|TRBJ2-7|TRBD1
CASSLGTGFYEQYF
TGCGCCAGCAGCTTAGGGACAGGATTCTACGAGCAGTACTTC
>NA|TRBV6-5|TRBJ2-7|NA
CASSYFHEQYF
TGTGCCAGCAGTTACTTCCACGAGCAGTACTTC
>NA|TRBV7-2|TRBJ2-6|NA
CASRRSGGANVLTF
TGTGCCAGCCGAAGGTCGGGTGGGGCCAACGTCCTGACTTTC
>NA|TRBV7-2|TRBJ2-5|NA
CASSPRPGGETQYF
TGTGCCAGCAGCCCAAGGCCTGGGGGAGAGACCCAGTACTTC
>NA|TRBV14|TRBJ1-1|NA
CASSQGWKGPRNTEAFF
TGTGCCAGCAGCCAAGGATGGAAGGGCCCCCGGAACACTGAAGCTTTCTTT
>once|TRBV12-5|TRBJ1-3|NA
CASGLVLEGIGGNTIYF
TGTGCTAGTGGTTTGGTACTCGAGGGGATCGGTGGAAACACCATATATTTT
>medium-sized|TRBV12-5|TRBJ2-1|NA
CASGATIGEQFF
TGTGCTAGTGGTGCCACGATTGGGGAGCAGTTCTTC
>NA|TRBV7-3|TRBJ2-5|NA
CASSLLGQGEETQYF
TGTGCCAGCAGCTTACTGGGTCAGGGAGAAGAGACCCAGTACTTC
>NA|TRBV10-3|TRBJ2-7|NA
CAISEFDEQYF
TGTGCCATCAGTGAATTTGACGAGCAGTACTTC
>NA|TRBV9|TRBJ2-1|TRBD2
CASSVRREGWANEQFF
TGTGCCAGCAGCGTACGGCGGGAGGGCTGGGCGAATGAGCAGTTCTTC
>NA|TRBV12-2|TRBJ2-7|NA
CARPGQFYEQYF
TGTGCAAGGCCGGGACAGTTCTACGAGCAGTACTTC
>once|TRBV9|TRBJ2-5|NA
CASSVELRETQYF
TGTGCCAGCAGCGTAGAATTACGAGAGACCCAGTACTTC
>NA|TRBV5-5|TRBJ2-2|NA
CASSARLGAGGELFF
TGTGCCAGCAGCGCCCGGCTCGGGGCAGGTGGGGAGCTGTTTTTT